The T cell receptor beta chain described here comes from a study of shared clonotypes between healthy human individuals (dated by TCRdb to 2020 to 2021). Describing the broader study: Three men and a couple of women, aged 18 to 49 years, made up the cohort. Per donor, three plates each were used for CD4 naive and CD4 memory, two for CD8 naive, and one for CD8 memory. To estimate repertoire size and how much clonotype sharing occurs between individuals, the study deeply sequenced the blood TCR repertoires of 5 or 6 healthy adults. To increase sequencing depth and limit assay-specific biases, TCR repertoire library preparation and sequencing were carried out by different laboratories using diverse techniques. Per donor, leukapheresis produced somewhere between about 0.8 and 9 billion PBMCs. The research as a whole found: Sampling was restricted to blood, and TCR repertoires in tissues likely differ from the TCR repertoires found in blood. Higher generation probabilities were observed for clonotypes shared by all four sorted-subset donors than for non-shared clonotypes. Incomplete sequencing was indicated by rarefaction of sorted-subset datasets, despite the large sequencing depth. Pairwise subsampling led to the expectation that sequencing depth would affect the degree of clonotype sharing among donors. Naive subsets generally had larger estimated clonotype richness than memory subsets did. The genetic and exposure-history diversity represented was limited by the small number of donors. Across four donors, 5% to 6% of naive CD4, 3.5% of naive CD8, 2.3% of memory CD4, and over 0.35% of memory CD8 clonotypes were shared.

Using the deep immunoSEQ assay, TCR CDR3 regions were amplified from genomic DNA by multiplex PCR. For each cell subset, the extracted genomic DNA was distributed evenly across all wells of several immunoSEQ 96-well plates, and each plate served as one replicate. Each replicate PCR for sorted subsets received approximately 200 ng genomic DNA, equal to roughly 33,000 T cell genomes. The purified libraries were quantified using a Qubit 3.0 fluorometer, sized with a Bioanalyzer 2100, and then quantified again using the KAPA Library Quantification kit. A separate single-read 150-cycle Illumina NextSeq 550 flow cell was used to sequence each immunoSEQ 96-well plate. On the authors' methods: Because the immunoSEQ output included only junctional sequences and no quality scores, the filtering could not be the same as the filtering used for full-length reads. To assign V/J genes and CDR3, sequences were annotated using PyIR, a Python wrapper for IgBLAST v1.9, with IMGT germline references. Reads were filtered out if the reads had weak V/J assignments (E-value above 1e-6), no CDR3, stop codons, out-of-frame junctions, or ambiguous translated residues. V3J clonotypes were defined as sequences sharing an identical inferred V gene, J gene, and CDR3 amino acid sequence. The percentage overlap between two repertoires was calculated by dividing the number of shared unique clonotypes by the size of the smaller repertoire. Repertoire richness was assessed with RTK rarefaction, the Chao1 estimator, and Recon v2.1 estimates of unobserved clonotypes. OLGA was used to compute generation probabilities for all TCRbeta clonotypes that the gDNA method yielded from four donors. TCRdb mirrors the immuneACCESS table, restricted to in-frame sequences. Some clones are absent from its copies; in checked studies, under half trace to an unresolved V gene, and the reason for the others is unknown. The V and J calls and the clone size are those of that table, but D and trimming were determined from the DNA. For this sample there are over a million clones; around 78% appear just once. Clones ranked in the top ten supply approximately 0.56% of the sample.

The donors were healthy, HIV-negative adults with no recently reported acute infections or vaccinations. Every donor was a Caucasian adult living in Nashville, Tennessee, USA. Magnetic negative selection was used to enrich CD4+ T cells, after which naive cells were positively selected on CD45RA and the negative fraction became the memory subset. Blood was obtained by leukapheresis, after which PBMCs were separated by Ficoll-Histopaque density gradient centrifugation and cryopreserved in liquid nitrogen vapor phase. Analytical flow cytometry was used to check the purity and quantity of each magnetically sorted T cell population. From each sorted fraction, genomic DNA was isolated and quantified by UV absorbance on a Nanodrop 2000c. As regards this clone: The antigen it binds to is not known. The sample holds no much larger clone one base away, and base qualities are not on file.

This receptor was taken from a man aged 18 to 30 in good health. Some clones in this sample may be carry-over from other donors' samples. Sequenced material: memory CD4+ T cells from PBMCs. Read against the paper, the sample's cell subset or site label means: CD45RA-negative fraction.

The nucleotide sequence is given as TGCGCCAGCAGCCAAGCGGTCTTTACAGCCGGGGAAAAACTGTTTTTT. Translated, it gives CASSQAVFTAGEKLFF. In this chain, TRBV4-1 is recombined with TRBJ1-4, with no confidently assigned D gene. According to the germline V gene, CDR1 reads MGHRA and CDR2 reads YSYEKL. Trimming takes 1 base from V and 8 bases from J, and the germline ends sit 17 bases apart. Including the terminal cysteine and phenylalanine, the CDR3 comprises 16 residues. Only CDR3 DNA is held: 48 bases, read in frame from base 1.